This TCR beta chain came from a study of blood T cells in healthy people across ages. The use of a sample-barcoded 5' primer and a J-beta primer mix characterized a second PCR of about 7 to 12 cycles. Each CDR3 protein is one row after TCRdb ran MiXCR on the 5' RACE reads. This sample carries roughly 1,300,000 distinct CDR3 sequences, 59% of them seen once, and the ten largest clones take over 5.5%. Every participating donor contributed 8 to 10 milliliters of peripheral blood through a draw. Each sample used at least 6.5 million PBMCs. About this clonotype: Antigen unknown.

The CDR3 length is 14 residues. V was pared by 0 bases and J by 3 bases, with 3 bases between. Per germline, CDR1 MNHEY and CDR2 SVGAGI. Study-wide results and limits: Donors of long life had a larger count of naive CD4+ cells and greater diversity than aged donors. It was found that TCR beta diversity correlated strongly with the percentage of naive T cells.

This sequence was found in a man between 18 and 35 years old in good health. What was sequenced was blood. This chain joins TRBV6-5 and TRBJ2-6; D gene ambiguous. The CDR3, as DNA: TGTGCCAGCAGTTACTCCGATGGGGCCAACGTCCTGACTTTC. Residues: CASSYSDGANVLTF.